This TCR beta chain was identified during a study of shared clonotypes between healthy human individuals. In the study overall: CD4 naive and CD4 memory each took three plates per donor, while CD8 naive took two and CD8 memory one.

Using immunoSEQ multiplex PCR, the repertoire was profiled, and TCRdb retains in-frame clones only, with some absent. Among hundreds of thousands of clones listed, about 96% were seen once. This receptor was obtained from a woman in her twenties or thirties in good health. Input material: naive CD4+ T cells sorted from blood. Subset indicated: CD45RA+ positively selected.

The CDR3 bases are TGTGCCAGCAGCTTAGCTCGGGAGGGCATGGAAGAGCAGTACTTC. Its translation: CASSLAREGMEEQYF. This chain connects TRBV13 to TRBJ2-7; 8 bases are a match to TRBD2. The CDR3 loop spans 15 amino acids. J lost 7 bases, V lost 1 base, and 9 bases had no gene match. Germline V gene lookup returns CDR1 PRHDT and CDR2 FYEKMQ (reference sequence). Full variable domain (outside the CDR3, taken from reference TRBV13 and TRBJ2-7): AAGVIQSPRHLIKEKRETATLKCYPIPRHDTVYWYQQGPGQDPQFLISFYEKMQSDKGSIPDRFSAQQFSDYHSELNMSSLELGDSALYFCASSLAREGMEEQYFGPGTRLTVT.